This TCR beta chain comes out of a study of T cells in Graves' hyperthyroidism and ophthalmopathy. This clonotype was found once. A read error may account for a junction end that differs from germline. The TCR beta CDR3 regions underwent amplification using RNA transcripts as the source. RT-PCR in the first round (using the HTBI primer set) targeted the TCR CDR3. In TCRdb, the multiplex PCR reads were re-called with MiXCR into one record per CDR3 protein. In the table there are 700,000 or so distinct CDR3 sequences, about 17% of which are singletons. Per germline, CDR1 MDHEN and CDR2 SYDVKM. The CDR3 is made up of 12 amino acids.

The sequencing sample was made of blood. V is TRBV28 and J is TRBJ1-5; no clear D. This sequence was found in a man aged 18 to 30 with Graves' hyperthyroidism. CDR3 loop: CASAPGSQLQHF. The CDR3 region has the DNA TGTGCCTCCGCCCCGGGGAGTCAGCTCCAGCATTTT.